These T cell receptor beta chains were read from a single sample in a study of control samples from healthy donors and cancer patients. The protocol was immunoSEQ multiplex PCR, while the TCRdb copy is restricted to in-frame clones and leaves out a portion. The data contain approximately 130,000 clones, around nine tenths of them singletons. What was sequenced was blood. These receptors came from a man aged 25 to 45 in good health. Both conserved end residues are part of each CDR3. Only some rows state a clone size, as once, few, many or a class for expanded clones.

V gene	clone size	J gene	CDR3 protein
TRBV14	NA	TRBJ1-2	CASSRDRGYGYTF
TRBV2	once	TRBJ1-5	CASSEDRARKPQHF
TRBV30	NA	TRBJ2-5	CAWSSGGGRETQYF
TRBV9	NA	TRBJ2-5	CASSVAGNTQETQYF
TRBV4-2	once	TRBJ1-2	CASSQVGERGAGYTF
TRBV5-1	NA	TRBJ1-3	CASSLAGGPSGNTIYF
TRBV19	NA	TRBJ2-1	CATSTGSYNEQFF
TRBV18	NA	TRBJ2-1	CASSPKEVYDYNEQFF
TRBV30	NA	TRBJ1-5	CAWSVMGTAPQHF
TRBV4-1	NA	TRBJ1-1	CASSQEGRGTEAFF